This TCR beta chain stems from a study of cytomegalovirus exposure and HLA in healthy donors. The CDR3 spans 13 residues. CDR1 and CDR2 from the germline V gene are MDHEN and SYDVKM. Trimming removed 6 bases from V and 8 bases from J, with 14 bases in between. Primers: 60 Vbeta forward and 13 Jbeta reverse. Method: immunoSEQ multiplex PCR; TCRdb's copy keeps in-frame clones and lacks some. The data show 150,000 or so clones, approximately 82% seen once. Healthy bone marrow donors made up the donor group. The sample was PBMCs. The chain carries TRBV28 and TRBJ1-5; tentatively, D is TRBD1 (5 bases). The sequence came from a man aged 18 to 30 in good health and CMV-seropositive. For the CDR3, the DNA is TGTGCCAGCAGGGGGGACTCAAGGGAGCCCCAGCATTTT. It codes for CASRGDSREPQHF.